The sequence of this TCR beta chain was determined in a study of graft-versus-host responses after intestinal transplantation. Overall study: Recipients got multivisceral, liver-intestinal, or isolated intestinal transplants. General observations from the study: Patients with graft-donor T cell macrochimerism had high graft-versus-host to host-versus-graft clonal ratios in allografts. Recipient-marrow GvH clones were detected, some having first appeared in ileum or blood.

Sequencing was performed with immunoSEQ multiplex PCR; in TCRdb, only in-frame clones are kept and a portion is missing. The table has about 100,000 clones, about 90% seen once. The CDR3 consists of 15 residues. V was trimmed by 3 bases and J by 3 bases, leaving 13 bases between them. The germline gives CDR1 MRHNA, CDR2 SNTAGT. Details on this clone: Its antigen is not identified.

This TCR derives from a human donor who was the organ donor for an intestinal transplant. The source was unstimulated CD4+ T cells sorted from spleen or lymph node cells, collected before transplant. V is TRBV6-4 and J is TRBJ2-3; no reliable D call. In DNA, the CDR3 is TGTGCCAGCAGTGATTCCCCTAGTAGGACAGATACGCAGTATTTT. It translates to CASSDSPSRTDTQYF.